The rows below give T cell receptor beta chains drawn from one sample of a study of blood T cell repertoires in COVID-19. The assay was immunoSEQ multiplex PCR, and TCRdb's table has in-frame clones only and misses some. The profile shows 200,000 to 300,000 clones, 88% of them singletons. Sequences were obtained from peripheral blood. These receptors all come from a woman aged 30 to 39 with acute or convalescent COVID-19. CDR3s include the opening cysteine and the closing phenylalanine or tryptophan. D genes are given only for firm matches. Only part of the rows carry a size: once, few, many, or a class if the clone is expanded.

v_gene: TRBV7-2; j_gene: TRBJ2-5; d_gene: -; abundance: -; CDR3aa: CASSLGSGAGEETQYF; CDR3nt: TGTGCCAGCAGCTTAGGCTCGGGAGCGGGTGAAGAGACCCAGTACTTC
v_gene: TRBV7-6; j_gene: TRBJ2-2; d_gene: TRBD2; abundance: -; CDR3aa: CASSLALLAGGPHTGELFF; CDR3nt: TGTGCCAGCAGCTTAGCGTTACTAGCGGGAGGACCACACACCGGGGAGCTGTTTTTT
v_gene: TRBV7-9; j_gene: TRBJ2-3; d_gene: TRBD2; abundance: -; CDR3aa: CASSLAPGGLADTQYF; CDR3nt: TGTGCCAGCAGCTTAGCCCCGGGAGGTCTGGCAGATACGCAGTATTTT
v_gene: TRBV9; j_gene: TRBJ2-1; d_gene: TRBD2; abundance: -; CDR3aa: CASSVVAGVNNEQFF; CDR3nt: TGTGCCAGCAGCGTAGTAGCGGGAGTAAACAATGAGCAGTTCTTC
v_gene: TRBV3-1/TRBV3-2; j_gene: TRBJ2-7; d_gene: TRBD1; abundance: -; CDR3aa: CASSQVGTARSDYEQYF; CDR3nt: TGTGCCAGCAGCCAAGTAGGGACAGCCAGATCGGACTACGAGCAGTACTTC
v_gene: TRBV20-1; j_gene: TRBJ2-1; d_gene: TRBD1; abundance: -; CDR3aa: CSASKGTGANEQFF; CDR3nt: TGCAGTGCTAGTAAGGGGACAGGGGCCAATGAGCAGTTCTTC
v_gene: TRBV18; j_gene: TRBJ2-5; d_gene: TRBD2; abundance: -; CDR3aa: CASSGLAGHQETQYF; CDR3nt: TGTGCCAGCTCCGGACTAGCGGGGCACCAAGAGACCCAGTACTTC
v_gene: TRBV29-1; j_gene: TRBJ1-2; d_gene: -; abundance: -; CDR3aa: CSVDPRDGYTF; CDR3nt: TGCAGCGTCGACCCCCGGGATGGCTACACCTTC
v_gene: TRBV19; j_gene: TRBJ2-3; d_gene: -; abundance: -; CDR3aa: CASSIGTVGDTQYF; CDR3nt: TGTGCCAGTAGTATAGGGACAGTTGGAGATACGCAGTATTTT
v_gene: TRBV6-4; j_gene: TRBJ1-1; d_gene: -; abundance: -; CDR3aa: CASSEQGNTEAFF; CDR3nt: TGTGCCAGCAGTGAACAGGGGAACACTGAAGCTTTCTTT
v_gene: TRBV12-3/TRBV12-4; j_gene: TRBJ1-5; d_gene: -; abundance: -; CDR3aa: CASSRVFNQPQHF; CDR3nt: TGTGCCAGCAGCCGGGTTTTCAATCAGCCCCAGCATTTT
v_gene: TRBV29-1; j_gene: TRBJ1-2; d_gene: -; abundance: -; CDR3aa: CSVEDSGRDGYTF; CDR3nt: TGCAGCGTTGAAGACAGTGGCAGGGATGGCTACACCTTC
v_gene: TRBV12-5; j_gene: TRBJ2-2; d_gene: TRBD1; abundance: -; CDR3aa: CASGPMDRGQRVNGELFF; CDR3nt: TGTGCTAGTGGTCCCATGGACAGGGGCCAGCGGGTTAACGGGGAGCTGTTTTTT
v_gene: TRBV13; j_gene: TRBJ2-7; d_gene: TRBD2; abundance: -; CDR3aa: CASRTSGRAYEQYF; CDR3nt: TGTGCCAGCAGGACTAGCGGGAGAGCCTACGAGCAGTACTTC
v_gene: TRBV10-3; j_gene: TRBJ1-2; d_gene: -; abundance: -; CDR3aa: CAIRVDSLGYTF; CDR3nt: TGTGCCATCAGGGTAGACAGCCTTGGCTACACCTTC
v_gene: TRBV2; j_gene: TRBJ1-6; d_gene: -; abundance: -; CDR3aa: CASSRQTGNSPLHF; CDR3nt: TGTGCCAGCAGTAGACAGACGGGCAATTCACCCCTCCACTTT
v_gene: TRBV6-5; j_gene: TRBJ1-3; d_gene: -; abundance: -; CDR3aa: CASTLSGNTIYF; CDR3nt: TGTGCCAGCACCCTCTCTGGAAACACCATATATTTT
v_gene: TRBV4-3; j_gene: TRBJ2-7; d_gene: -; abundance: -; CDR3aa: CASSQDGTNSYEQYF; CDR3nt: TGCGCCAGCAGCCAAGACGGGACAAACTCCTACGAGCAGTACTTC
v_gene: TRBV7-6; j_gene: TRBJ2-2; d_gene: TRBD2; abundance: -; CDR3aa: CASRRTSAQGSGELFF; CDR3nt: TGTGCCAGCAGACGAACTAGCGCCCAAGGGTCCGGGGAGCTGTTTTTT
v_gene: TRBV4-2; j_gene: TRBJ2-2; d_gene: -; abundance: few; CDR3aa: CASSQAGLKSNTGELFF; CDR3nt: TGTGCCAGCAGCCAAGCCGGACTAAAATCGAACACCGGGGAGCTGTTTTTT
v_gene: TRBV9; j_gene: TRBJ1-6; d_gene: -; abundance: -; CDR3aa: CASSVVSGLNSPLHF; CDR3nt: TGTGCCAGCAGCGTAGTATCAGGGCTTAATTCACCCCTCCACTTT
v_gene: TRBV19; j_gene: TRBJ1-6; d_gene: TRBD1; abundance: few; CDR3aa: CASSRTGTENSPLHF; CDR3nt: TGTGCCAGTAGTCGAACCGGGACAGAGAATTCACCCCTCCACTTT
v_gene: TRBV29-1; j_gene: TRBJ2-7; d_gene: TRBD1; abundance: -; CDR3aa: CSVIQGYEQYF; CDR3nt: TGCAGCGTTATACAGGGGTACGAGCAGTACTTC
v_gene: TRBV5-1; j_gene: TRBJ1-1; d_gene: -; abundance: -; CDR3aa: CASSRLDRVNTEAFF; CDR3nt: TGCGCCAGCAGCCGCCTGGACAGAGTGAACACTGAAGCTTTCTTT
v_gene: TRBV3-1/TRBV3-2; j_gene: TRBJ2-7; d_gene: TRBD1; abundance: -; CDR3aa: CASSQRGTGGCYEQYF; CDR3nt: TGTGCCAGCAGCCAACGGGGGACAGGGGGCTGCTACGAGCAGTACTTC
v_gene: TRBV24-1; j_gene: TRBJ2-1; d_gene: -; abundance: -; CDR3aa: CATSDFRGANEQFF; CDR3nt: TGTGCCACCAGTGATTTCAGGGGTGCCAATGAGCAGTTCTTC
v_gene: TRBV5-6; j_gene: TRBJ1-5; d_gene: -; abundance: -; CDR3aa: CASSLYFSEENQPQHF; CDR3nt: TGTGCCAGCAGCTTGTATTTTTCGGAGGAAAATCAGCCCCAGCATTTT
v_gene: TRBV2; j_gene: TRBJ1-1; d_gene: TRBD1; abundance: -; CDR3aa: CASSAGQGPNKITEAFF; CDR3nt: TGTGCCAGCAGCGCGGGACAGGGACCGAATAAGATAACTGAAGCTTTCTTT
v_gene: TRBV4-2; j_gene: TRBJ2-7; d_gene: TRBD2; abundance: few; CDR3aa: CASSQGLLAGRIYEQYF; CDR3nt: TGTGCCAGCAGCCAAGGGCTCCTAGCGGGCCGAATCTACGAGCAGTACTTC
v_gene: TRBV29-1; j_gene: TRBJ2-1; d_gene: TRBD2; abundance: -; CDR3aa: CSVDTSGMGEQFF; CDR3nt: TGCAGCGTTGACACTAGCGGAATGGGTGAGCAGTTCTTC
v_gene: TRBV6-5; j_gene: TRBJ2-1; d_gene: -; abundance: -; CDR3aa: CASGQGYHEQFF; CDR3nt: TGTGCCAGCGGGCAGGGGTACCATGAGCAGTTCTTC
v_gene: TRBV21-1; j_gene: TRBJ2-7; d_gene: -; abundance: once; CDR3aa: CASSRAPGGVREQYF; CDR3nt: TGTGCCAGCAGCAGAGCCCCCGGAGGGGTCCGCGAGCAGTACTTC
v_gene: TRBV19; j_gene: TRBJ2-2; d_gene: TRBD1; abundance: -; CDR3aa: CASSRQGRSGELFF; CDR3nt: TGTGCCAGTAGCAGACAGGGGAGGTCCGGGGAGCTGTTTTTT
v_gene: TRBV4-1; j_gene: TRBJ2-1; d_gene: -; abundance: -; CDR3aa: CASSQEWRALNEQFF; CDR3nt: TGCGCCAGCAGCCAAGAGTGGCGGGCGCTCAATGAGCAGTTCTTC
v_gene: TRBV14; j_gene: TRBJ1-2; d_gene: -; abundance: -; CDR3aa: CASSQRQGESNPNYGYTF; CDR3nt: TGTGCCAGCAGCCAGCGCCAAGGGGAATCCAATCCTAACTATGGCTACACCTTC
v_gene: TRBV6-5; j_gene: TRBJ2-4; d_gene: TRBD2; abundance: -; CDR3aa: CASSQSGGKNIQYF; CDR3nt: TGTGCCAGCAGTCAGAGCGGGGGCAAAAACATTCAGTACTTC
v_gene: TRBV19; j_gene: TRBJ1-1; d_gene: -; abundance: -; CDR3aa: CASSSPGGWDTEAFF; CDR3nt: TGTGCCAGTAGTAGCCCCGGAGGCTGGGACACTGAAGCTTTCTTT
v_gene: TRBV9; j_gene: TRBJ2-1; d_gene: TRBD2; abundance: -; CDR3aa: CASSPRVTSGRVIEQFF; CDR3nt: TGTGCCAGCAGCCCCCGAGTGACTAGCGGGAGGGTGATTGAGCAGTTCTTC
v_gene: TRBV29-1; j_gene: TRBJ1-5; d_gene: TRBD1; abundance: few; CDR3aa: CSVGDRDQPQHF; CDR3nt: TGCAGCGTAGGGGACAGAGACCAGCCCCAGCATTTT
v_gene: TRBV7-3; j_gene: TRBJ1-2; d_gene: -; abundance: -; CDR3aa: CASSPTSNYGYTF; CDR3nt: TGTGCCAGCAGCCCCACATCTAACTATGGCTACACCTTC
v_gene: TRBV11-2; j_gene: TRBJ2-1; d_gene: TRBD1; abundance: -; CDR3aa: CASIRGTAYNEQFF; CDR3nt: TGTGCCAGTATTAGGGGGACAGCGTACAATGAGCAGTTCTTC
v_gene: TRBV18; j_gene: TRBJ1-2; d_gene: TRBD1; abundance: -; CDR3aa: CASSGYLEGAHGYTF; CDR3nt: TGTGCCAGCTCAGGGTACTTAGAGGGGGCGCATGGCTACACCTTC
v_gene: TRBV25-1; j_gene: TRBJ2-1; d_gene: TRBD1; abundance: -; CDR3aa: CASSRQGEFVYNEQFF; CDR3nt: TGTGCCAGCTCCCGACAGGGGGAATTTGTCTACAATGAGCAGTTCTTC
v_gene: TRBV4-3; j_gene: TRBJ2-5; d_gene: TRBD1; abundance: -; CDR3aa: CASSQWGQGVETQYF; CDR3nt: TGCGCCAGCAGCCAATGGGGACAGGGGGTAGAGACCCAGTACTTC
v_gene: TRBV5-4; j_gene: TRBJ1-5; d_gene: TRBD1; abundance: -; CDR3aa: CASSSQGNNQPQHF; CDR3nt: TGTGCCAGCAGCTCACAGGGGAACAATCAGCCCCAGCATTTT
v_gene: TRBV4-1; j_gene: TRBJ1-1; d_gene: TRBD1; abundance: -; CDR3aa: CASSHTQGSRTEAFF; CDR3nt: TGCGCCAGCAGCCATACACAGGGGTCGAGAACTGAAGCTTTCTTT
v_gene: TRBV6-5; j_gene: TRBJ1-2; d_gene: -; abundance: -; CDR3aa: CASRDSVYGYTF; CDR3nt: TGTGCCAGCAGAGACAGCGTCTATGGCTACACCTTC
v_gene: TRBV18; j_gene: TRBJ2-5; d_gene: TRBD1; abundance: -; CDR3aa: CASFRDRQETQYF; CDR3nt: TGTGCCAGCTTCCGGGACAGGCAAGAGACCCAGTACTTC
v_gene: TRBV5-6; j_gene: TRBJ1-2; d_gene: -; abundance: few; CDR3aa: CASSFLRGSYGYTF; CDR3nt: TGTGCCAGCAGCTTTCTCAGGGGTAGCTATGGCTACACCTTC
v_gene: TRBV25-1; j_gene: TRBJ2-2; d_gene: -; abundance: -; CDR3aa: CASSESIRDTGELFF; CDR3nt: TGTGCCAGCAGTGAAAGTATTCGGGACACCGGGGAGCTGTTTTTT